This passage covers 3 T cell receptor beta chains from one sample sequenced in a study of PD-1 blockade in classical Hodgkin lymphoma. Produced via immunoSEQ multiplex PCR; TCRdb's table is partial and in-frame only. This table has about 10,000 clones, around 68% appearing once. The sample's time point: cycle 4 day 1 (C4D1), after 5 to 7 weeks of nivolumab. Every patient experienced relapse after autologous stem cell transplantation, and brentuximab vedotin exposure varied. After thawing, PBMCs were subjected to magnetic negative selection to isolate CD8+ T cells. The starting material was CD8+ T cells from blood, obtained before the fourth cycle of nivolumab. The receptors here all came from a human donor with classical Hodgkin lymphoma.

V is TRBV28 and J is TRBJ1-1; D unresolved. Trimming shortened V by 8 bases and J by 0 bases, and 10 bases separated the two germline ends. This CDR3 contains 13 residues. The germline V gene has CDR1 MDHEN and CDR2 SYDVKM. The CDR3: CASEWGMNTEAFF. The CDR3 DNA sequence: TGTGCCAGCGAGTGGGGAATGAACACTGAAGCTTTCTTT.

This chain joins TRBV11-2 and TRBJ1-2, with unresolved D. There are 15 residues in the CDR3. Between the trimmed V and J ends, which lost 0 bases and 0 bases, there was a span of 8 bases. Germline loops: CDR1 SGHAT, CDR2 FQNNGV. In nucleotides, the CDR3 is TGTGCCAGCAGCTTAGACTACGGCACTAACTATGGCTACACCTTC. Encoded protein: CASSLDYGTNYGYTF.

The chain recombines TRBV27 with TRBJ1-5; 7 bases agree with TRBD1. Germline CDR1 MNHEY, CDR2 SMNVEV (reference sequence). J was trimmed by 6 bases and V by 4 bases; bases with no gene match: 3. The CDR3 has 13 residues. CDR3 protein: CASSSTGIQPQHF. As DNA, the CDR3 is TGTGCCAGCAGTTCGACAGGGATTCAGCCCCAGCATTTT.